Sequencing of this TCR beta chain was carried out in a study of shared clonotypes between healthy human individuals. Notes on the study in general: Shared clonotypes across all four donors exceeded non-shared ones in generation probability.

The test was conducted at deep level. Here immunoSEQ multiplex PCR was the method, and the copy in TCRdb shows in-frame clones only, minus some. Of approximately 320,000 clones listed, about 74% are singletons. Germline V gene data show CDR1 as SGHTA and CDR2 as FQGNSA. Deletions cut 4 bases from V and 8 bases from J, with 12 bases between. This CDR3 region has 13 residues. To note about this clone: The antigen remains undetermined.

The sequencing input was memory CD4+ T cells sorted from blood. Indicated subset: CD45RA-negative fraction. The chain is built from TRBV7-2 and TRBJ2-1; maybe TRBD2 (5 bases). The receptor's source is a young man in good health. CDR3 region: CASSSGLEDEQFF. CDR3 DNA sequence: TGTGCCAGCAGCTCAGGACTGGAGGATGAGCAGTTCTTC.